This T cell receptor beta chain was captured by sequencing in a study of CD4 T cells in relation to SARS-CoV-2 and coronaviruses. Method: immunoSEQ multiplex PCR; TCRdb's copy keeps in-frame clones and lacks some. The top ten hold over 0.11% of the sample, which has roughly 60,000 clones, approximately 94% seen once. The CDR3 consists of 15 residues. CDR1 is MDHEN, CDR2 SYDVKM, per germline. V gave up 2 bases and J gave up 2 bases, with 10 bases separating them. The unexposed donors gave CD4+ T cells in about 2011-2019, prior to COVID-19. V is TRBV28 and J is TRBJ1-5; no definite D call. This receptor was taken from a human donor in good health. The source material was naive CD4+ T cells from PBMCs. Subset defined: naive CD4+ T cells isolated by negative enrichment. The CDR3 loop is CASSLPRRGNQPQHF. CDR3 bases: TGTGCCAGCAGTTTACCCCGACGCGGCAATCAGCCCCAGCATTTT.